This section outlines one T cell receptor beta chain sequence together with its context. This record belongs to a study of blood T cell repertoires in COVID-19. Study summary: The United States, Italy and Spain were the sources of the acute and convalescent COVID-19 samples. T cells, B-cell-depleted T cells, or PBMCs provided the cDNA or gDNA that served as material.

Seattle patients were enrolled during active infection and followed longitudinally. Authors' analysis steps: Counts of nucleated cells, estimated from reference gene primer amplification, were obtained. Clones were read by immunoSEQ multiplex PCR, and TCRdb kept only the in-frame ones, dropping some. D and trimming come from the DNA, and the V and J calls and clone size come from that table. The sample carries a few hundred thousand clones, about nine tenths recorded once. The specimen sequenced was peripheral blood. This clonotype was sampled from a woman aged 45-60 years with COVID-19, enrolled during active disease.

CDR3 in amino acids: CASRQHTEAFF. The CDR3 DNA reads TGTGCCAGCAGACAACATACTGAAGCTTTCTTT. The chain links TRBV13 to TRBJ1-1; no definite D call. The length of the CDR3 is 11 residues. Looked up from germline, CDR1 is PRHDT and CDR2 is FYEKMQ (reference sequence). Trimming pared 6 bases from V and 5 bases from J, leaving 7 bases between.